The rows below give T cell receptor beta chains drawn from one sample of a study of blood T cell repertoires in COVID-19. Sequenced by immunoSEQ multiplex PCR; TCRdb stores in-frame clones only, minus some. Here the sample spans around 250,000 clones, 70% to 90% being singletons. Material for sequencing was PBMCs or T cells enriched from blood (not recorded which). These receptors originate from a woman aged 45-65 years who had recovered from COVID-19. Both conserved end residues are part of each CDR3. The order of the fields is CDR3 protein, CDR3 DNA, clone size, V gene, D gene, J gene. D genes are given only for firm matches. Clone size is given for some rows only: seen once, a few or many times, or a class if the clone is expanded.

CDR3 protein: CASSPGRGSNQPQHF
CDR3 DNA: TGCGCCAGCAGTCCGGGGAGGGGTAGCAATCAGCCCCAGCATTTT
clone size: NA
V gene: TRBV4-1
D gene: NA
J gene: TRBJ1-5

CDR3 protein: CASSPGGLSYEQYF
CDR3 DNA: TGTGCCAGCAGCCCGGGGGGCCTCTCCTACGAGCAGTACTTC
clone size: NA
V gene: TRBV11-2
D gene: NA
J gene: TRBJ2-7

CDR3 protein: CASSIAQGSYEQYF
CDR3 DNA: TGTGCCAGTAGTATAGCACAGGGAAGTTACGAGCAGTACTTC
clone size: NA
V gene: TRBV19
D gene: NA
J gene: TRBJ2-7

CDR3 protein: CASSQDRSGLGGNEQFF
CDR3 DNA: TGTGCCAGCAGCCAAGATCGTAGCGGGTTGGGCGGCAATGAGCAGTTCTTC
clone size: NA
V gene: TRBV3-1/TRBV3-2
D gene: TRBD2
J gene: TRBJ2-1

CDR3 protein: CASSYSSGSTDTQYF
CDR3 DNA: TGTGCCAGCAGTTACTCGTCAGGAAGCACAGATACGCAGTATTTT
clone size: NA
V gene: TRBV6-5
D gene: NA
J gene: TRBJ2-3

CDR3 protein: CASGLSPTVGRGQLDTEAFF
CDR3 DNA: TGTGCTAGTGGCCTTTCACCTACAGTGGGCAGGGGGCAATTGGACACTGAAGCTTTCTTT
clone size: NA
V gene: TRBV12-5
D gene: TRBD1
J gene: TRBJ1-1

CDR3 protein: CASGGQGGTEAFF
CDR3 DNA: TGTGCCAGTGGGGGACAGGGAGGAACTGAAGCTTTCTTT
clone size: NA
V gene: TRBV19
D gene: TRBD1
J gene: TRBJ1-1

CDR3 protein: CATSRATGAAKNIQYF
CDR3 DNA: TGTGCCACCAGCAGAGCTACAGGGGCGGCCAAAAACATTCAGTACTTC
clone size: once
V gene: TRBV15
D gene: TRBD1
J gene: TRBJ2-4

CDR3 protein: CASSWLTGDQNEAFF
CDR3 DNA: TGCGCCAGCAGCTGGCTGACAGGGGACCAAAATGAAGCTTTCTTT
clone size: NA
V gene: TRBV5-1
D gene: TRBD1
J gene: TRBJ1-1

CDR3 protein: CASSRGQEYEQYF
CDR3 DNA: TGTGCCAGCAGCCGTGGACAGGAATACGAGCAGTACTTC
clone size: NA
V gene: TRBV7-3
D gene: TRBD1
J gene: TRBJ2-7

CDR3 protein: CASSEPGGMNTEAFF
CDR3 DNA: TGTGCCAGCAGTGAACCGGGGGGAATGAACACTGAAGCTTTCTTT
clone size: NA
V gene: TRBV25-1
D gene: NA
J gene: TRBJ1-1

CDR3 protein: CASSTKSSGRADTQYF
CDR3 DNA: TGTGCCAGCAGCACAAAATCTAGCGGGAGGGCAGATACGCAGTATTTT
clone size: NA
V gene: TRBV5-4
D gene: TRBD2
J gene: TRBJ2-3

CDR3 protein: CASSLVHSSEQYF
CDR3 DNA: TGTGCCAGCAGTTTAGTCCACAGTAGCGAGCAGTACTTC
clone size: NA
V gene: TRBV27
D gene: NA
J gene: TRBJ2-7

CDR3 protein: CASSLRGGADYGYTF
CDR3 DNA: TGTGCCAGCAGCTTGAGAGGGGGCGCGGACTATGGCTACACCTTC
clone size: few
V gene: TRBV5-5
D gene: TRBD1
J gene: TRBJ1-2

CDR3 protein: CASSDRLRTDTQYF
CDR3 DNA: TGCGCCAGCAGCGACCGACTCCGGACAGATACGCAGTATTTT
clone size: NA
V gene: TRBV5-1
D gene: NA
J gene: TRBJ2-3

CDR3 protein: CATQGAETEAFF
CDR3 DNA: TGTGCCACCCAGGGGGCTGAAACTGAAGCTTTCTTT
clone size: NA
V gene: TRBV10-3
D gene: TRBD1
J gene: TRBJ1-1

CDR3 protein: CASSLGTGTNYGYTF
CDR3 DNA: TGTGCCAGCAGCTTAGGGACAGGGACTAACTATGGCTACACCTTC
clone size: NA
V gene: TRBV11-2
D gene: TRBD1
J gene: TRBJ1-2

CDR3 protein: CASSKATGRSLYEQYF
CDR3 DNA: TGTGCCAGCAGCAAAGCTACAGGGCGAAGTCTCTACGAGCAGTACTTC
clone size: few
V gene: TRBV21-1
D gene: NA
J gene: TRBJ2-7

CDR3 protein: CASSLVGGRNTGELFF
CDR3 DNA: TGTGCCAGCAGCTTAGTAGGGGGACGGAACACCGGGGAGCTGTTTTTT
clone size: NA
V gene: TRBV7-9
D gene: NA
J gene: TRBJ2-2

CDR3 protein: CSANNRRGYTF
CDR3 DNA: TGCAGTGCAAATAACAGACGAGGCTACACCTTC
clone size: once
V gene: TRBV20-1
D gene: NA
J gene: TRBJ1-2

CDR3 protein: CSVVGSGGFYNEQFF
CDR3 DNA: TGCAGCGTTGTAGGGAGCGGTGGGTTTTACAATGAGCAGTTCTTC
clone size: NA
V gene: TRBV29-1
D gene: NA
J gene: TRBJ2-1

CDR3 protein: CASSIGGSEQYF
CDR3 DNA: TGTGCCAGTAGTATAGGAGGGAGCGAGCAGTACTTC
clone size: NA
V gene: TRBV19
D gene: NA
J gene: TRBJ2-7

CDR3 protein: CASSPEAFPEAFF
CDR3 DNA: TGTGCCAGCTCACCAGAGGCTTTTCCTGAAGCTTTCTTT
clone size: NA
V gene: TRBV18
D gene: NA
J gene: TRBJ1-1

CDR3 protein: CASSYVEARDTIYF
CDR3 DNA: TGTGCCAGCAGCTACGTCGAGGCGAGAGACACCATATATTTT
clone size: NA
V gene: TRBV4-2
D gene: NA
J gene: TRBJ1-3